This passage covers 18 T cell receptor beta chains from one sample sequenced in a study of CD8+ T cells in alopecia areata. CD4, CD8alpha, NKG2D, NKG2ACE and other markers were used to sort pooled cutaneous lymph node cells. Sequencing templates came from extracted RNA that was reverse transcribed into cDNA. Data came from immunoSEQ multiplex PCR; TCRdb stores just in-frame clones and leaves some out. The data show roughly 260,000 clones, with none appearing a single time. The sample was CD4+ T cells sorted from a lymph node. The receptor source for this set is a C3H/HeJ mouse with alopecia areata. Strain MHC haplotype: H2-k.

There are a few counts of this clone. Genes and germline come from the mouse. The read is 4 residues too short to cover the CDR3 end, so that end is filled in from the germline J gene. The J gene is TRBJ2-2, the V gene TRBV13-3; D unresolved. The germline V gene encodes CDR1 NNHDY and CDR2 SYVADS. The CDR3 has 14 residues. V was clipped by 5 bases and J by 1 base, with 9 bases between them. The CDR3 DNA, read in part, is TGTGCCAGCAGACCCAAGGGAAACACCGGG. Encoded protein: CASRPKGNTG. The CDR3 in full is CASRPKGNTGQLYF. Combining the CDR3 with reference TRBV13-3 and TRBJ2-2 gives the whole variable domain EAAVTQSPRSKVAVTGGKVTLSCHQTNNHDYMYWYRQDTGHGLRLIHYSYVADSTEKGDIPDGYKASRPSQENFSLILELASLSQTAVYFCASRPKGNTGQLYFGEGSKLTVL.

This clone was detected a few times. Genes here carry mouse names. The read ends 4 residues before the CDR3 terminus; that terminus is restored from the germline J gene. The chain couples TRBV31 to TRBJ2-1; a possible D gene is TRBD1 (5 bases). V lost 3 bases to trimming and J lost 1 base, with 19 bases between them. From germline, CDR1 is GKSSPN and CDR2 SITVG. The CDR3 has 17 residues. CDR3 region: CAWSPSPAAGNYAEQFF. Partial CDR3 DNA: TGTGCCTGGAGCCCTTCTCCCGCAGCAGGGAACTATGCT. The full variable domain, its missing parts supplied by reference TRBV31 and TRBJ2-1, is AQTIHQWPVAEIKAVGSPLSLGCTIKGKSSPNLYWYWQATGGTLQQLFYSITVGQVESVVQLNLSASRPKDDQFILSTEKLLLSHSGFYLCAWSPSPAAGNYAEQFFGPGTRLTVL.

This clone was seen more than once but under ten times. Mouse germline and gene names are used. Sequencing ends 4 residues short of the CDR3 end; the germline J gene provides the rest. The chain has TRBV13-3 and TRBJ2-1; TRBD2 is a possible D gene (5 bases). This CDR3 region has 13 residues. Germline CDR1 and CDR2: NNHDY and SYVADS. CDR3 amino acids: CASSDSGEAEQFF. The CDR3 DNA, read in part, is TGTGCCAGCAGTGATAGTGGGGAGGCT.

As for this clone: These gene names are mouse names. With the read ending 4 residues before the CDR3 end, the germline J gene is used to fill in that end. The sample holds other DNA sequences that translate to the same CDR3. J is TRBJ1-2 and V is TRBV5; 8 bases agree with TRBD1. The CDR3 sequence is 15 residues long. Unmatched junction bases numbered 2, after V lost 0 bases and J lost 2 bases. Germline V gene data show CDR1 as LGHNA and CDR2 as YNLKQL (reference sequence). The CDR3 here is CASSQDGQGNSDYTF. The sequenced CDR3 bases are TGTGCCAGCAGCCAAGACGGACAGGGTAACTCC.

This clone was counted a few times. Each gene name is a mouse one. Read data end 4 residues before the CDR3 end; the end is taken from the germline J gene. The chain combines TRBV13-3 with TRBJ2-5; D might be TRBD1 (5 bases). This CDR3 has 15 residues. The V end lost 2 bases, the J end lost 0 bases, and 10 bases lay between the germline ends. Germline V lookup: CDR1 NNHDY, CDR2 SYVADS. Incomplete CDR3 DNA: TGTGCCAGCAGTGAGACAGAACTTAACCAAGAC. Protein product: CASSETELNQD. In full, the CDR3 is CASSETELNQDTQYF.

This clone was counted between two and nine times. Genes here carry mouse names. Coverage ceases 4 residues before the CDR3 finishes, and the germline J gene fills in the end. The chain uses TRBV13-1 and TRBJ2-2; 10 nucleotides line up with TRBD1. Germline trimming cut 5 bases from V and 6 bases from J; bases unmatched to any gene: 7. The CDR3 is made up of 15 amino acids. Germline V gene sequence: CDR1 NSHNY, CDR2 SYGAGN. CDR3 region: CASRAGTGVPGQLYF. The sequenced CDR3 bases are TGTGCCAGCAGGGCCGGGACAGGGGTCCCCGGG.

A few counts support this clone. Genes and germline are mouse. From the germline J gene comes the end of the CDR3, since the read stops 4 residues before it. The chain links TRBV5 to TRBJ1-1, with TRBD1 matching 9 bases. This CDR3 is built from 16 residues. CDR1 and CDR2 from the germline V gene are LGHNA and YNLKQL (reference sequence). V shed 0 bases and J 0 bases; nucleotides not matched to a gene: 2. CDR3 protein: CASSQEWDRANTEVFF. The sequenced part of the CDR3 DNA is TGTGCCAGCAGCCAAGAGTGGGACAGGGCAAACACA.

This clone appeared many times. Mouse gene names and germline throughout. The sample has other DNA sequences that encode this CDR3 too. CDR3: CASSRTANTEVFF. The CDR3 bases that were read are TGTGCTAGCAGTAGAACAGCAAACACA. The genes are TRBV17 and TRBJ1-1; D remains ambiguous. The read ends 4 residues before the CDR3 terminus; that terminus is restored from the germline J gene. This CDR3 has 13 amino acids. Trimming pared 2 bases from V and 0 bases from J, leaving 4 bases between. Germline V gene sequence: CDR1 MNHDT, CDR2 YYDKIL.

This clone came up a few times. The gene names here belong to mouse. The sequenced fragment ends 4 residues before the CDR3 boundary, so the rest is inferred from the germline J gene. This chain uses TRBV13-1 with TRBJ2-5; 7 bases line up with TRBD1. Germline V CDR1 and CDR2: NSHNY, SYGAGN. V shed 3 bases, J shed 0 bases, and the junction held 10 bases outside the gene matches. The CDR3 runs to 17 residues. The CDR3 here is CASSAVPGQINQDTQYF. Partial CDR3 DNA: TGTGCCAGCAGTGCCGTCCCGGGACAGATTAACCAAGAC.

This clone has only a few counts. The genes are named according to mouse. The read gets to within 4 residues of the CDR3 end, and the germline J gene fills in the rest. The chain employs TRBV1 and TRBJ2-5; 13 bases are shared with TRBD2. The germline gives CDR1 NSQYPW, CDR2 LRSPGD (reference sequence). CDR3 size: 18 residues. With V trimmed by 1 base and J by 1 base, 5 bases remained unmatched. The CDR3 bases that were read are TGCACCTGCAGTGCAGGGACTGGGGGGGCGCGGCACCAAGAC. It specifies CTCSAGTGGARHQD. The whole CDR3 region reads CTCSAGTGGARHQDTQYF. Based on the CDR3 plus reference TRBV1 and TRBJ2-5, the full variable domain is VTLLEQNPRWRLVPRGQAVNLRCILKNSQYPWMSWYQQDLQKQLQWLFTLRSPGDKEVKSLPGADYLATRVTDTELRLQVANMSQGRTLYCTCSAGTGGARHQDTQYFGPGTRLLVL.

Worth noting for this clone: Gene names are mouse gene names. The read is 4 residues too short to cover the CDR3 end, so that end is filled in from the germline J gene. The gene calls are TRBV1 and TRBJ2-3, with 10 bases fitting TRBD1. With V trimmed by 2 bases and J by 3 bases, 5 bases remained unmatched. CDR1 NSQYPW and CDR2 LRSPGD come from the germline V gene (reference sequence). The CDR3 length is 16 residues. CDR3: CTCSASGTGEAETLYF. CDR3 DNA (partial): TGCACCTGCAGTGCATCCGGGACAGGGGAGGCAGAA. Full variable domain (missing parts from reference TRBV1 and TRBJ2-3): VTLLEQNPRWRLVPRGQAVNLRCILKNSQYPWMSWYQQDLQKQLQWLFTLRSPGDKEVKSLPGADYLATRVTDTELRLQVANMSQGRTLYCTCSASGTGEAETLYFGSGTRLTVL.

This clone was detected only a few times. Here the gene names and germline are mouse. The observed sequence ends 4 residues before the CDR3 terminus, with the missing tail filled in from the germline J gene. The sample carries other DNA sequences with the same CDR3. The chain combines TRBV13-2 with TRBJ1-2; 7 bases are a match to TRBD1. J gave up 2 bases and V 4 bases, and 5 bases lay outside the gene matches. Germline assignment: CDR1 NNHNN and CDR2 SYGAGS (reference sequence). The length of the CDR3 is 14 residues. CDR3 amino acids: CASGNRGGNSDYTF. CDR3 bases read: TGTGCCAGCGGTAACAGGGGAGGGAACTCC.

About this clone itself: Gene names follow the mouse nomenclature. The read halts 4 residues ahead of the CDR3 end, with the missing end drawn from the germline J gene. The rearrangement joins TRBV1 to TRBJ2-3, with 7 positions matching TRBD1. The CDR3 runs to 15 residues. The junction had 4 bases not matched to a gene; V was cut back by 4 bases and J by 0 bases. Germline V gene lookup returns CDR1 NSQYPW and CDR2 LRSPGD (reference sequence). CDR3 bases read: TGCACCTGCAGTGGGGGACAGAATAGTGCAGAA. It is translated as CTCSGGQNSAE. The whole CDR3 region reads CTCSGGQNSAETLYF.

This clone was detected a few times. Germline and genes: mouse. Other DNA sequences from this sample encode an identical CDR3 as well. The sequenced CDR3 bases are TGTGCCAGCAGCGGACAGGGGAGGAATTCGCCC. The encoded protein is CASSGQGRNSP. The entire CDR3 reads CASSGQGRNSPLYF. The rearrangement links TRBV13-1 to TRBJ1-6; TRBD1 matches 9 bases. Coverage ceases 3 residues before the CDR3 finishes, and the germline J gene fills in the end. TRBJ1-6 counts as an open reading frame of uncertain function. The germline gives CDR1 NSHNY, CDR2 SYGAGN. The CDR3 is 14 amino acids. After removal of 5 bases from V and 7 bases from J, the junction contained 4 bases not matched to a gene.

With regard to this clone: Gene names and germline refer to mouse. The read stops 4 residues short of the end of the CDR3; the missing end is completed from the germline J gene. The chain is built from TRBV19 and TRBJ2-5; unclear D gene. Germline-derived CDR1 and CDR2 are FNHDT and SITEND (reference sequence). The CDR3 extends over 14 amino acids. Trimming took off 5 bases at V and 0 bases at J, with 10 bases between the two ends. The CDR3 DNA, read in part, is TGTGCCAGCAGCAACAGCCTTAACCAAGAC. Translation gives CASSNSLNQD. The whole CDR3 reads CASSNSLNQDTQYF.

This clone was recorded a few times. The gene names given are mouse names. This chain's CDR3 is CASSDGRNQDTQYF. The part of the CDR3 DNA that was read is TGTGCCAGCAGTGATGGCAGAAACCAAGAC. The chain uses TRBV13-1 and TRBJ2-5; no firm D call. The read halts 4 residues ahead of the CDR3 end, with the missing end drawn from the germline J gene. CDR3 length equals 14 residues. Germline-derived CDR1 and CDR2 are NSHNY and SYGAGN. V lost 0 bases and J lost 0, with 5 bases in between.

In this sample, this clone turned up a few times. The germline and genes are mouse ones. The read ends 4 residues early relative to the CDR3; the germline J gene fills the gap. Additional DNA sequences in this sample encode the identical CDR3. V is TRBV13-1 and J is TRBJ2-7, with D possibly matching TRBD1 (5 bases). CDR1 NSHNY and CDR2 SYGAGN come from the germline V gene. The CDR3 covers 12 residues. The CDR3 loop is CASSDQGYEQYF. Partial CDR3 DNA: TGTGCCAGCAGTGATCAGGGATAT.

A note on this clone: Gene names and germline match the mouse. The missing CDR3 end, 4 residues past where the read stops, is filled in from the germline J gene. Other DNA variants within this sample encode the same CDR3. The gene calls are TRBV19 and TRBJ2-3; TRBD2 matches at 8 bases. The CDR3 has 15 residues. The germline gives CDR1 FNHDT, CDR2 SITEND (reference sequence). With V trimmed by 2 bases and J by 2 bases, 4 bases remained unmatched. The covered CDR3 bases are TGTGCCAGCAGTATCGGGGGGGCGCTTGCAGAA. It yields the protein CASSIGGALAE. The full CDR3 protein is CASSIGGALAETLYF.